These 15 T cell receptor beta chains share one sample of origin, sequenced in a study of Graves' ophthalmopathy and Graves' hyperthyroidism. Investigators amplified TCR beta CDR3 regions from RNA transcripts. HTBI primers served in a first-round RT-PCR, which a second-round multiplex PCR followed. TCRdb reprocessed the multiplex PCR reads via MiXCR and lists one record per CDR3 protein. The table shows roughly 1.1 million distinct CDR3 sequences, with 35% to 40% occurring only once. The sample comprised peripheral blood or thyroid tissue (not recorded which). The receptors shown here come from an adult man with Graves' hyperthyroidism.

V is TRBV29-1 and J is TRBJ2-6, with 7 bases aligning to TRBD1. There are 13 residues in the CDR3. Germline CDR1 SQVTM, CDR2 ANQGSEA. V lost 7 bases, J lost 2 bases, and 2 bases stayed unmatched. The CDR3 DNA follows: TGCAGCGCAGACAGGGCTGGGGCCAACGTCCTGACTTTC. It translates to CSADRAGANVLTF.

In this sample, this clonotype turned up many times. The rearrangement joins TRBV5-5 to TRBJ1-1; D remains unclear. This CDR3 has 10 amino acids. Germline-derived CDR1 and CDR2 are SGHKS and YYEKEE (reference sequence). Trimming stripped 4 bases from V and 10 bases from J, with 8 bases between. The CDR3 DNA sequence: TGTGCCAGCAGCCGCTTTAGAGCTTTCTTT. Protein product: CASSRFRAFF.

This clonotype was detected many times. The V gene is TRBV7-8, the J gene TRBJ1-4; TRBD1 is a possible D gene (5 bases). Trimming removed 6 bases at V and 4 bases at J, with 12 bases between. Germline V CDR1 and CDR2: SGHVS, FQNEAQ. This CDR3 has 14 amino acids. CDR3 coding DNA: TGTGCCAGCAGTTTGGACACTTATAATGAAAAACTGTTTTTT. Residues: CASSLDTYNEKLFF. The full variable domain, in which reference TRBV7-8 and TRBJ1-4 provide the parts outside the CDR3, is GAGVSQSPRYKVAKRGQDVALRCDPISGHVSLFWYQQALGQGPEFLTYFQNEAQLDKSGLPSDRFFAERPEGSVSTLKIQRTQQEDSAVYLCASSLDTYNEKLFFGSGTQLSVL.

This chain connects TRBV4-3 to TRBJ2-2; D not certain. Germline lookup yields CDR1 LGHNA and CDR2 YSLEER. This CDR3 spans 14 amino acids. V was pared by 0 bases and J by 7 bases, with 9 bases between. Here the CDR3 reads CASSQDESVGELFF. The DNA of the CDR3 is TGCGCCAGCAGCCAAGATGAGTCGGTCGGGGAGCTGTTTTTT.

Concerning this clonotype itself: The germline gene is not matched at one end of the junction; a read error may be the cause. The chain is built from TRBV12-3 or TRBV12-4 and TRBJ1-2; D is possibly TRBD1 (5 bases). This CDR3 region has 15 residues. The CDR3 bases are TGTGCCAGCAGTTTACGGGGGGGAAGTAACTATGGCCACACCTTC. Translated: CASSLRGGSNYGHTF.

Note on this clonotype: A much larger clone differs by one base, so this may be a read error. The V gene is TRBV4-3, the J gene TRBJ1-5; no clear D. With 1 base removed from V and 2 bases from J, the gap between germline ends came to 15 bases. The CDR3 runs 17 residues. CDR1 and CDR2 from the germline V gene are LGHNA and YSLEER. CDR3 amino acids: CASSQGPLVKRNQPQHF. CDR3 nucleotide sequence: TGCGCCAGCAGCCAAGGGCCCCTCGTGAAGCGCAATCAGCCCCAGCATTTT.

The genes are TRBV27 and TRBJ1-1; D may be TRBD1 (5 bases). The CDR3 sequence is 14 residues long. CDR1 and CDR2 from the germline V gene are MNHEY and SMNVEV (reference sequence). V was pared by 7 bases and J by 0 bases, with 12 bases between. The CDR3 nucleotides read TGTGCCAGCAAGGTCGAGGACATGAACACTGAAGCTTTCTTT. Translated, it gives CASKVEDMNTEAFF.

This clonotype was found a few times. The chain couples TRBV6-5 to TRBJ1-1, with D possibly matching TRBD1 (6 bases). CDR1 is MNHEY, CDR2 SVGAGI, per germline. V dropped 6 bases and J dropped 5 bases, with 13 bases sitting between them. The CDR3 spans 13 residues. The CDR3 spells CASRYVGATEAFF. The DNA for the CDR3 is TGTGCCAGCAGGTACGTGGGGGCTACTGAAGCTTTCTTT.

This clonotype was recorded many times. V gene TRBV11-3 combines with J gene TRBJ2-2, with 7 bases identical to TRBD2. The CDR3 is 15 residues long. J gave up 3 bases and V 1 base, and 2 bases lay outside the gene matches. The germline V gene has CDR1 SGHNT and CDR2 YENEEA. The CDR3 spells CASSLVAGDTGELFF. CDR3 in DNA: TGTGCCAGCAGCTTAGTCGCGGGAGACACCGGGGAGCTGTTTTTT.

The chain has TRBV6-5 and TRBJ2-7; 9 bases fit TRBD2. This CDR3 contains 16 residues. Losses at the gene ends were 6 bases for V and 3 bases for J; bases not matched to a gene: 12. The germline CDR1 and CDR2 sequences are MNHEY and SVGAGI. Here the CDR3 reads CASRDRAGGLNYEQYF. The CDR3 DNA follows: TGTGCCAGCAGGGATCGAGCGGGAGGTCTCAACTACGAGCAGTACTTC.

This clonotype came up many times. This chain connects TRBV20-1 to TRBJ1-4, with 9 bases matching TRBD1. The V segment lost 5 bases and the J segment 4 bases; nucleotides outside the gene matches: 2. Germline V CDR1 and CDR2: DFQATT, SNEGSKA (reference sequence). This CDR3 spans 13 amino acids. CDR3 sequence reads: CSAPDRGNEKLFF. CDR3 bases: TGCAGTGCTCCGGACAGGGGTAATGAAAAACTGTTTTTT.

The gene calls are TRBV6-5 and TRBJ2-7; TRBD1 agrees at 7 bases. V shed 10 bases and J 1 base; nucleotides not matched to a gene: 7. The CDR3 consists of 13 residues. Germline V CDR1 and CDR2: MNHEY, SVGAGI. CDR3: CATEWGQSYEQYF. CDR3 in DNA: TGTGCCACAGAATGGGGACAGTCCTACGAGCAGTACTTC.

This clonotype was counted a few times. This sequence joins TRBV6-6 and TRBJ2-7, with 7 bases matching TRBD2. CDR1 is MNHNY and CDR2 is SVGAGI in the germline V gene (reference sequence). This CDR3 has 16 amino acids. V was clipped by 4 bases and J by 2 bases; unmatched bases: 11. As DNA, the CDR3 is TGTGCCAGCAGTTCTCTGGGGCTAGCGGCCACCTACGAGCAGTACTTC. This gives the protein CASSSLGLAATYEQYF.

The V gene is TRBV20-1, the J gene TRBJ1-4, with D perhaps matching TRBD1 (5 bases). The germline CDR1 and CDR2 sequences are DFQATT and SNEGSKA (reference sequence). The V end was cut by 7 bases, the J end by 3 bases, with 15 bases between. This CDR3 region has 14 residues. CDR3 bases: TGCAGTGTTGCTTCCGGGGCCGCTAATGAAAAACTGTTTTTT. This gives the protein CSVASGAANEKLFF.

This clonotype was observed once. The chain combines TRBV2 with TRBJ1-5; D not resolved. Trimming took 5 bases from V and 2 from J, leaving 13 bases between them. Germline V gene data show CDR1 as SNHLY and CDR2 as FYNNEI. CDR3 size: 15 residues. The CDR3 reads CASSSGRIGNQPQHF. The CDR3 DNA sequence: TGTGCCAGCAGTTCCGGACGTATAGGCAATCAGCCCCAGCATTTT.